The TCR beta chain under discussion was sequenced for a study of identical twins. The study's findings and limits: Fewer insertions were carried by abundant cord blood beta clonotypes, but none was seen in memory repertoires.

After template switching added a universal primer site, the resulting cDNA carried unique molecular identifiers. TCRdb called the 5' RACE reads again in MiXCR, with one record for every CDR3 protein. Found here are 400,000 or so distinct CDR3 sequences, 9% of them singletons; the top ten hold roughly 8.9%. This clonotype was recorded at least ten times. The antigen is unknown. The V segment lost 4 bases and the J segment 1 base; nucleotides outside the gene matches: 3. CDR1 is MNHNY, CDR2 SVGAGI, per germline (reference sequence). The CDR3 extends over 17 amino acids. This TCR derives from a woman in her fifties or sixties in good health. What was sequenced was naive T cells sorted from blood. The chain links TRBV6-6 to TRBJ2-3; 15 nucleotides align to TRBD2. CDR3: CASSWGLAGGRTDTQYF. DNA for the CDR3: TGTGCCAGCAGTTGGGGACTAGCGGGAGGACGCACAGATACGCAGTATTTT.